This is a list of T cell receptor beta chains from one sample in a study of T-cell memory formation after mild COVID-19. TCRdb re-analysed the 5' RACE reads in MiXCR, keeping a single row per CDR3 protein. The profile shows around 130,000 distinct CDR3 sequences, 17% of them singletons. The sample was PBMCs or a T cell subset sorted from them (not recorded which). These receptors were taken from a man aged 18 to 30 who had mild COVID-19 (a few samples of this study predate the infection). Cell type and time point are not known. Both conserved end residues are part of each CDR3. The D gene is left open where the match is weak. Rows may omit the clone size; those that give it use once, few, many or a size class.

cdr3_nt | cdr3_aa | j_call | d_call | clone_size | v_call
TGCGCCAGCAGCTTCGGACTTGTCTCGCCAGATACGCAGTATTTT | CASSFGLVSPDTQYF | TRBJ2-3 | - | few | TRBV5-1
TGCGCCAGCAGCCCGACAGGGGTCGATGAGCAGTTCTTC | CASSPTGVDEQFF | TRBJ2-1 | TRBD1 | few | TRBV5-1
TGTGCCAGCAGCAAGGACAGGCCCAATCAGCCCCAGCATTTT | CASSKDRPNQPQHF | TRBJ1-5 | TRBD1 | few | TRBV5-5
TGCGCCAGCAGCCGCCAACCGGGACAGTCCTCTGGAAACACCATATATTTT | CASSRQPGQSSGNTIYF | TRBJ1-3 | TRBD1 | - | TRBV4-1
TGTGCCAGCAGCCGCCAGGCGGCCTCTGGAAACACCATATATTTT | CASSRQAASGNTIYF | TRBJ1-3 | - | - | TRBV7-2
TGTGCCATCAGTGATCAAACCTCGAAAGGCTACACCTTC | CAISDQTSKGYTF | TRBJ1-2 | - | - | TRBV10-3
TGTGCCAGCAGCTCCAGGGAGAGCTATGGCTACACCTTC | CASSSRESYGYTF | TRBJ1-2 | - | few | TRBV7-2
TGTGCCAGCAGCGTAGCGCGGAGCCAAGAGACCCAGTACTTC | CASSVARSQETQYF | TRBJ2-5 | - | - | TRBV9
TGCGCCAGCAGCCAAGAGACAGGGGGAAAACTGTTTTTT | CASSQETGGKLFF | TRBJ1-4 | TRBD1 | - | TRBV4-3
TGTGCCAGCAGTGGGACTCCCGGGACAGGTTACCACGAGCAGTACTTC | CASSGTPGTGYHEQYF | TRBJ2-7 | TRBD1 | - | TRBV6-5
TGTGCCAGCAGTCCCCCGGTGGGGAGGGAGCAGTTCTTC | CASSPPVGREQFF | TRBJ2-1 | - | - | TRBV28
TGTGCCAGCAGCCCATGGGACAACGAAAACATTCAGTACTTC | CASSPWDNENIQYF | TRBJ2-4 | - | few | TRBV11-2
TGTGCCAGCAGATTACAGGGACTCGGCTATGGCTACACCTTC | CASRLQGLGYGYTF | TRBJ1-2 | - | - | TRBV6-5
TGTGCCAGCAGTTTATCAGGCCTGTCTTCGGAAGCTTTCTTT | CASSLSGLSSEAFF | TRBJ1-1 | - | - | TRBV12-3/TRBV12-4
TGTGCCAGCAGTCCGAGGCGGGTTAACACCGGGGAGCTGTTTTTT | CASSPRRVNTGELFF | TRBJ2-2 | - | - | TRBV6-5
TGCGCCAGCAGCTTGGGCGACTTAAAGAACACTGAAGCTTTCTTT | CASSLGDLKNTEAFF | TRBJ1-1 | - | - | TRBV5-1
TGTGCCAGCAGCTTTCCTGTTACGAACACCGGGGAGCTGTTTTTT | CASSFPVTNTGELFF | TRBJ2-2 | - | few | TRBV7-8
TGTGCCAGCAGTGAAGAAGGGCCTGACTATGGCTACACCTTC | CASSEEGPDYGYTF | TRBJ1-2 | - | few | TRBV6-1
TGTGCCAGCAGCCCAAAGGACTTCCGTCGCACCGGGGAGCTGTTTTTT | CASSPKDFRRTGELFF | TRBJ2-2 | - | - | TRBV7-6
TGTGCCAGCAGTTTAGAAGCTGTATGGGCTGAAGCTTTCTTT | CASSLEAVWAEAFF | TRBJ1-1 | - | few | TRBV12-3/TRBV12-4
TGTGCCAGCAGCGTAGGGGAGAACACAGATACGCAGTATTTT | CASSVGENTDTQYF | TRBJ2-3 | - | - | TRBV9
TGTGCCAGCAGCCCCGCTAGCGGGGGGGCAAGCACAGATACGCAGTATTTT | CASSPASGGASTDTQYF | TRBJ2-3 | TRBD2 | - | TRBV7-9
TGTGCCAGCAGTTATACGGGGAACACCATATATTTT | CASSYTGNTIYF | TRBJ1-3 | - | - | TRBV6-2/TRBV6-3
TGTGCCAGCAGCTTTGGGGGCAGCATGAGTGAAAAACTGTTTTTT | CASSFGGSMSEKLFF | TRBJ1-4 | - | - | TRBV7-2
TGTGCCAGCAGCCACGATCGGGGCGGATTGAACACCGGGGAGCTGTTTTTT | CASSHDRGGLNTGELFF | TRBJ2-2 | - | few | TRBV4-2
TGTGCCAGCAGCTTAGGACAGGATTCACCCCTCCACTTT | CASSLGQDSPLHF | TRBJ1-6 | - | few | TRBV11-2
TGTGCCAGCAGCTTAGACGGCTTTTTGCGGGCAAATGAGACCCAGTACTTC | CASSLDGFLRANETQYF | TRBJ2-5 | - | - | TRBV11-2
TGTGCCACCAGTGATGAGAGCGGGGGTGCAGATACGCAGTATTTT | CATSDESGGADTQYF | TRBJ2-3 | TRBD2 | - | TRBV24-1
TGCGCCAGCAGCTTGGACGGACAGATCTACGAGCAGTACTTC | CASSLDGQIYEQYF | TRBJ2-7 | - | many | TRBV5-1
TGCGCCAGCAGCTTGGTGGAGCGGGGCCTTGGGGGAGATACGCAGTATTTT | CASSLVERGLGGDTQYF | TRBJ2-3 | TRBD2 | few | TRBV5-1
TGTGCCAGCAGTCTCATAGGAGCCTACAATGAGCAGTTCTTC | CASSLIGAYNEQFF | TRBJ2-1 | - | once | TRBV28
TGCGCCAGCAGCTTGGTGGAGGGGGCGGTGAGAGAGACCCAGTACTTC | CASSLVEGAVRETQYF | TRBJ2-5 | - | many | TRBV5-1
TGTGCCAGCAGTTATGGATACTCCAATGAGCAGTTCTTC | CASSYGYSNEQFF | TRBJ2-1 | - | few | TRBV6-2/TRBV6-3
TGTGCCAGCAGTTCACACCCGAACACTGAAGCTTTCTTT | CASSSHPNTEAFF | TRBJ1-1 | - | - | TRBV7-2
TGTGCCACCAGTGACCCCGGAGTGGATACGCAGTATTTT | CATSDPGVDTQYF | TRBJ2-3 | - | few | TRBV24-1
TGTGCCAGCAGCTTAGGACAGGGGGCAGATACGCAGTATTTT | CASSLGQGADTQYF | TRBJ2-3 | TRBD1 | medium-sized | TRBV7-2
TGTGCCAGCAGCTTGGGACTAGCGGGGGAGACCCAGTACTTC | CASSLGLAGETQYF | TRBJ2-5 | TRBD2 | many | TRBV5-1
TGCAGTGCCCCTAAATTTGGGACTAGCGGAAATGAGCAGTTCTTC | CSAPKFGTSGNEQFF | TRBJ2-1 | TRBD2 | few | TRBV20-1
TGCGCCAGCAGCCAAGACAGCACCAACTATGGCTACACCTTC | CASSQDSTNYGYTF | TRBJ1-2 | - | - | TRBV4-3
TGCGCCAGCAGTCGCGCCGGGACAGCTCGGGTCACAGATACGCAGTATTTT | CASSRAGTARVTDTQYF | TRBJ2-3 | TRBD1 | few | TRBV5-1
TGCAGCGTTGAAAAACCGGAGAACACTGAAGCTTTCTTT | CSVEKPENTEAFF | TRBJ1-1 | - | - | TRBV29-1
TGTGCCAGCGTCCCCCCCGGCACAGATACGCAGTATTTT | CASVPPGTDTQYF | TRBJ2-3 | - | few | TRBV6-5